The clone carrying this T cell receptor beta chain was observed many times. Its antigen is still unknown. The authors prepared the TCRbeta library with unique molecular identifiers. TCRdb used MiXCR to reprocess the PCR reads, holding one entry per CDR3 protein. In the table there are 55,000 to 85,000 distinct CDR3 sequences, about a tenth of which are singletons. The data are from a study of T-cell reconstitution after alpha-beta-depleted transplantation in children. Findings and caveats of the study: Approximately two months post-transplant, alpha-beta T cells reportedly originated from several hundred expanded graft clones. It was surviving recipient T cells and thymic progenitors that gave some patients high TCRbeta diversity at day 60. Newly made T cells mostly supplied T-cell counts and diversity one year after transplant.

The germline CDR1 and CDR2 sequences are DFQATT and SNEGSKA (reference sequence). This CDR3 is built from 15 residues. V lost 6 bases and J lost 4; bases outside the gene matches: 13. The sample was PBMCs, taken before TCRalphabeta/CD19-depleted stem cell transplant. The chain couples TRBV20-1 to TRBJ2-7, with TRBD2 identical over 9 bases. This TCR derives from a boy aged 5-17 years with acute myeloid leukemia, due to receive a stem cell transplant. CDR3 DNA sequence: TGCAGTGCCTCAGCCAGGGGACTAGCAGATTACGAGCAGTACTTC. This sequence encodes CSASARGLADYEQYF.